This is a list of T cell receptor beta chains from one sample in a study of control samples from healthy donors and cancer patients. The data were produced by immunoSEQ multiplex PCR, yet TCRdb's version contains in-frame clones alone and is incomplete. The sample records about 140,000 clones, approximately 86% being singletons. Sequenced input: blood. Source of these receptors: a man between 18 and 29 years old in good health. CDR3s include the opening cysteine and the closing phenylalanine or tryptophan. The D gene is left open where the match is weak. Clone size is shown for a subset of rows, as once, few, many or a class of expanded clone.

J gene: TRBJ1-2; clone size: -; V gene: TRBV30; D gene: TRBD1; CDR3 DNA: TGTGCCTGGAGCCCAAACAGGGGGGATGGCTACACCTTC; CDR3 protein: CAWSPNRGDGYTF
J gene: TRBJ2-1; clone size: -; V gene: TRBV5-4; D gene: TRBD2; CDR3 DNA: TGTGCCAGCAGCGGGACTAGCGGGGCCCTCAATGAGCAGTTCTTC; CDR3 protein: CASSGTSGALNEQFF
J gene: TRBJ1-3; clone size: -; V gene: TRBV19; D gene: -; CDR3 DNA: TGTGCCAGTAGTGCCGCCGGGCCAGGAAACACCATATATTTT; CDR3 protein: CASSAAGPGNTIYF
J gene: TRBJ2-2; clone size: -; V gene: TRBV28; D gene: -; CDR3 DNA: TGTGCCAGCAGTTTACCAGGGAACACCGGGGAGCTGTTTTTT; CDR3 protein: CASSLPGNTGELFF
J gene: TRBJ2-3; clone size: once; V gene: TRBV30; D gene: -; CDR3 DNA: TGTGCCTGGAGTTTGTCGCCAGGGGGCACAGATACGCAGTATTTT; CDR3 protein: CAWSLSPGGTDTQYF
J gene: TRBJ2-5; clone size: -; V gene: TRBV30; D gene: TRBD1; CDR3 DNA: TGTGCCTGCCACAGGGGAGCTCTCCAAGAGACCCAGTACTTC; CDR3 protein: CACHRGALQETQYF
J gene: TRBJ2-7; clone size: once; V gene: TRBV7-2; D gene: TRBD1; CDR3 DNA: TGTGCCAGCAGCTTAGTCCCTATGGCAGGGGGCTACGAGCAGTACTTC; CDR3 protein: CASSLVPMAGGYEQYF
J gene: TRBJ1-2; clone size: once; V gene: TRBV6-5; D gene: -; CDR3 DNA: TGTGCCAGTTCCGTGGGCTATGGCTACACCTTC; CDR3 protein: CASSVGYGYTF
J gene: TRBJ2-7; clone size: -; V gene: TRBV6-5; D gene: -; CDR3 DNA: TGTGCCAGCAGGGGGAGCTCCTACGAGCAGTACTTC; CDR3 protein: CASRGSSYEQYF
J gene: TRBJ2-2; clone size: -; V gene: TRBV7-6; D gene: -; CDR3 DNA: TGTGCCAGCAGCCCCGGGACCGGGGGCACCGGGGAGCTGTTTTTT; CDR3 protein: CASSPGTGGTGELFF
J gene: TRBJ1-3; clone size: -; V gene: TRBV28; D gene: TRBD1; CDR3 DNA: TGTGCCAGCAGTCCTGACAGGGTAGCTGGAAACACCATATATTTT; CDR3 protein: CASSPDRVAGNTIYF
J gene: TRBJ1-1; clone size: once; V gene: TRBV5-1; D gene: -; CDR3 DNA: TGCGCCAGCAGCTTGGGACTTACGAACACTGAAGCTTTCTTT; CDR3 protein: CASSLGLTNTEAFF
J gene: TRBJ2-5; clone size: few; V gene: TRBV3-1/TRBV3-2; D gene: -; CDR3 DNA: TGTGCCAGCAGCCAAGAGTCAGGGTACCAAGAGACCCAGTACTTC; CDR3 protein: CASSQESGYQETQYF
J gene: TRBJ1-6; clone size: -; V gene: TRBV5-1; D gene: -; CDR3 DNA: TGCGCCAGCAGCTTAACTGGGATTGATTCACCCCTCCACTTT; CDR3 protein: CASSLTGIDSPLHF
J gene: TRBJ2-1; clone size: -; V gene: TRBV3-1/TRBV3-2; D gene: -; CDR3 DNA: TGTGCCAGCAGCCGACCAACAGGCAATGAGCAGTTCTTC; CDR3 protein: CASSRPTGNEQFF
J gene: TRBJ2-1; clone size: -; V gene: TRBV5-1; D gene: -; CDR3 DNA: TGCGCCAGCAGCTTGGCCGGTATCGTGGAAGTGGTCAATGAGCAGTTCTTC; CDR3 protein: CASSLAGIVEVVNEQFF
J gene: TRBJ2-1; clone size: -; V gene: TRBV2; D gene: -; CDR3 DNA: TGTGCCAGCTTATATAGGTCAGATGAGCAGTTCTTC; CDR3 protein: CASLYRSDEQFF
J gene: TRBJ2-5; clone size: -; V gene: TRBV5-1; D gene: TRBD2; CDR3 DNA: TGCGCCAGCAGCTTAGATCTAGCGGAAGAGACCCAGTACTTC; CDR3 protein: CASSLDLAEETQYF
J gene: TRBJ2-7; clone size: -; V gene: TRBV13; D gene: -; CDR3 DNA: TGTGCCAGCAGCTTAGCCTCTGGTCCCCTCGGGGAGCAGTACTTC; CDR3 protein: CASSLASGPLGEQYF
J gene: TRBJ2-7; clone size: -; V gene: TRBV11-2; D gene: -; CDR3 DNA: TGTGCCAGCAGCCCAGGAATGGGTCCCCCAGCGCAGTACTTC; CDR3 protein: CASSPGMGPPAQYF
J gene: TRBJ2-1; clone size: few; V gene: TRBV4-2; D gene: TRBD2; CDR3 DNA: TGTGCCAGCAGCCCTACTAGCGTAGGAAGCAATGAGCAGTTCTTC; CDR3 protein: CASSPTSVGSNEQFF
J gene: TRBJ1-1; clone size: -; V gene: TRBV3-1/TRBV3-2; D gene: TRBD1; CDR3 DNA: TGTGCCAGCAGCGGGGACAGGGCGAACACTGAAGCTTTCTTT; CDR3 protein: CASSGDRANTEAFF
J gene: TRBJ2-3; clone size: -; V gene: TRBV4-3; D gene: TRBD2; CDR3 DNA: TGCGCCAGCAGCCAAGATCTTGCCTCTAGCGGGGTTCCAGATACGCAGTATTTT; CDR3 protein: CASSQDLASSGVPDTQYF
J gene: TRBJ1-6; clone size: -; V gene: TRBV19; D gene: -; CDR3 DNA: TGTGCCAGTAGTATAGACAGTAATTCACCCCTCCACTTT; CDR3 protein: CASSIDSNSPLHF
J gene: TRBJ2-7; clone size: -; V gene: TRBV11-1; D gene: TRBD1; CDR3 DNA: TGTGCCAGCAGCGTCGACAGGGTCTACGAGCAGTACTTC; CDR3 protein: CASSVDRVYEQYF
J gene: TRBJ2-7; clone size: -; V gene: TRBV19; D gene: -; CDR3 DNA: TGTGCCAGTAGTAGGGCAGGGCAAGGCGAGCAGTACTTC; CDR3 protein: CASSRAGQGEQYF
J gene: TRBJ2-4; clone size: -; V gene: TRBV11-3; D gene: -; CDR3 DNA: TGTGCCGCGGCCAAGCGGGTTTCTCCGGGACACCTAATCAAGGACATTCAGTACTTC; CDR3 protein: CAAAKRVSPGHLIKDIQYF
J gene: TRBJ1-5; clone size: -; V gene: TRBV3-1/TRBV3-2; D gene: -; CDR3 DNA: TGTGCCAGCAGCCAAGGGTGGGGAGGTCAGCCCCAGCATTTT; CDR3 protein: CASSQGWGGQPQHF
J gene: TRBJ2-3; clone size: -; V gene: TRBV6-4; D gene: TRBD2; CDR3 DNA: TGTGCCAGCAAGCAGACTAGCGGGGTAACAGATACGCAGTATTTT; CDR3 protein: CASKQTSGVTDTQYF
J gene: TRBJ2-2; clone size: -; V gene: TRBV5-4; D gene: -; CDR3 DNA: TGTGCCAGCAGCTTGTTTGTGGGTCCGGGCACCGGGGAGCTGTTTTTT; CDR3 protein: CASSLFVGPGTGELFF
J gene: TRBJ1-5; clone size: -; V gene: TRBV4-2; D gene: -; CDR3 DNA: TGTGCCAGCAGCCAAGACACGGGGGGTCAGCCCCAGCATTTT; CDR3 protein: CASSQDTGGQPQHF